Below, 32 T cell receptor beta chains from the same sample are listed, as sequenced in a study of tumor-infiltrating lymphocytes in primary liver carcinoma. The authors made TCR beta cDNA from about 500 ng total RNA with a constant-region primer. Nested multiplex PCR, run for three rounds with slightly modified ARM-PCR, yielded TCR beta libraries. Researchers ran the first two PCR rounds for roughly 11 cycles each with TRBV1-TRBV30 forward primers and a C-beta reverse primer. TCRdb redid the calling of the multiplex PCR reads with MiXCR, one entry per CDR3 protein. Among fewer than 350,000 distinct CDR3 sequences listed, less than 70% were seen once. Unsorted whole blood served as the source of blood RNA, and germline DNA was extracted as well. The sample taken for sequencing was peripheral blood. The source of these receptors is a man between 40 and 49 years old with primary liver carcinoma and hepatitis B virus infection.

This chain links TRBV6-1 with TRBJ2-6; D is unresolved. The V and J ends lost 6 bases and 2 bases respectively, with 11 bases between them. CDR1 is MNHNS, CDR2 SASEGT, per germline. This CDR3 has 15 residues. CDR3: CASRPQSTGANVLTF. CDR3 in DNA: TGTGCCAGCAGACCCCAGTCCACTGGGGCCAACGTCCTGACTTTC.

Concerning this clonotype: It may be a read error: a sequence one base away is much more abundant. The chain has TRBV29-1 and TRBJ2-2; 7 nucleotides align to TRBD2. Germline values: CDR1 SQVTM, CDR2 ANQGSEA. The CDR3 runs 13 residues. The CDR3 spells CSVETSLGGELLF. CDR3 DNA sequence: TGCAGCGTTGAGACTAGCCTGGGGGGGGAGCTGCTTTTT.

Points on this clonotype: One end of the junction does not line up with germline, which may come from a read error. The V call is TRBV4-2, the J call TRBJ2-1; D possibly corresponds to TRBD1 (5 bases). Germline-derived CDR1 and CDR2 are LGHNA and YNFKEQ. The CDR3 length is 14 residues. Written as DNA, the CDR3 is TGCGCCAGCAGCCTGGGGCGCAGCGACAATGAGCAGTTCTTC. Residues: CASSLGRSDNEQFF.

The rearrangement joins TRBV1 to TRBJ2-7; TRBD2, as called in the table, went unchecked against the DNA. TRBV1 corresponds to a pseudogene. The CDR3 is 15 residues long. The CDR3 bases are TGCACCAGCAGCCGAAGAACTAGCGGAACCTACGAGCAGTACTTC. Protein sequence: CTSSRRTSGTYEQYF.

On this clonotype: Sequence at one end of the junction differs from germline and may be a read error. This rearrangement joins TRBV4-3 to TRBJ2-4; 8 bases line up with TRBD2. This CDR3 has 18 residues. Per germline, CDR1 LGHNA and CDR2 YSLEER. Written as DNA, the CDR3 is TGCGCCAGCAGTCAAGTCGCCGGGAGGGCCCCGGCCAAAAACATTCAGTACTTC. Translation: CASSQVAGRAPAKNIQYF.

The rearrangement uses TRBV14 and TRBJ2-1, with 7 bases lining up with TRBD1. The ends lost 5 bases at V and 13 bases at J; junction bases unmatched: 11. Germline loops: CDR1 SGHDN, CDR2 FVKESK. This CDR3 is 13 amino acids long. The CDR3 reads CASSCYRGILQFF. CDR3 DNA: TGTGCCAGCAGCTGCTACAGGGGCATCCTCCAGTTCTTC.

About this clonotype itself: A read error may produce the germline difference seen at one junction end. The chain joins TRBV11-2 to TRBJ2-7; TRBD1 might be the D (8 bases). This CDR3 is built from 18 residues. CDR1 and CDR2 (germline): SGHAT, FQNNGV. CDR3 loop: CASSLRYDGGTGIYEQYF. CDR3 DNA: TGTGCAAGCAGCTTAAGATATGACGGGGGGACAGGCATCTACGAGCAGTACTTC.

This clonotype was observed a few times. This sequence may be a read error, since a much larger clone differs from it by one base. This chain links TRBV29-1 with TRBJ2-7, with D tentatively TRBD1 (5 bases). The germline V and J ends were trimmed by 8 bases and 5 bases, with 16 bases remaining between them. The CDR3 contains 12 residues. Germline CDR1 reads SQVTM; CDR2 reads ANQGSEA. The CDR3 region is CSIRRQTDEQYF. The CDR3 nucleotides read TGCAGCATACGACGACAGACCGACGAGCAGTACTTC.

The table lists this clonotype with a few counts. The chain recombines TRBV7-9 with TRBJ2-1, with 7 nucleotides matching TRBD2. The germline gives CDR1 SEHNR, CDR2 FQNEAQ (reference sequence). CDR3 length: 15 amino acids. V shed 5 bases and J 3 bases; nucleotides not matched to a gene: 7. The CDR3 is CASSPMGGYYNEQFF. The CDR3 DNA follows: TGTGCCAGCAGCCCAATGGGGGGGTACTACAATGAGCAGTTCTTC.

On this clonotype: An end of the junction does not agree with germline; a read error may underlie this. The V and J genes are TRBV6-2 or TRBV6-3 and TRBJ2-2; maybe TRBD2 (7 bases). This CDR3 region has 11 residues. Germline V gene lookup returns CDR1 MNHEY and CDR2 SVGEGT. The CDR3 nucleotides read TGTGCCAGCACTAGAGGGGGGGAGCCGTTTTTT. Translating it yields CASTRGGEPFF.

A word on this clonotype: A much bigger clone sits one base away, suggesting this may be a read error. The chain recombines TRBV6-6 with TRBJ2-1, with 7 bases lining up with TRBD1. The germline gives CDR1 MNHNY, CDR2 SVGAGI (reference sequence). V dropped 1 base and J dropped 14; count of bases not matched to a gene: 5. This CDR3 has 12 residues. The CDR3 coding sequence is TGTGCCAGCAGTTACTGGGACAGTCAAGAGTTCTTC. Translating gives CASSYWDSQEFF.

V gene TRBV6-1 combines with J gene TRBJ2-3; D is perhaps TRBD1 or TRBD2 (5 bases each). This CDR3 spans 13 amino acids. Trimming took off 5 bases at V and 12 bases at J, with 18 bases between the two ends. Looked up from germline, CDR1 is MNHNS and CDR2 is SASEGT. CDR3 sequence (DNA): TGTGCCAGCAGTCCCGAGGGGCTTAATATACAGTATTTT. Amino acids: CASSPEGLNIQYF.

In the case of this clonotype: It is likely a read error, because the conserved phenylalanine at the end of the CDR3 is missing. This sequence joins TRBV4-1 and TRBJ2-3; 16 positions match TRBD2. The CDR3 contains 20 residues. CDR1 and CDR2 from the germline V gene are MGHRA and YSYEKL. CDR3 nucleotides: TGCGCCAGCAGCCAACCGGGACTAGCGGGAGGGCCGCAGGGCACAGAAACGCAGTATTCT. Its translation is CASSQPGLAGGPQGTETQYS.

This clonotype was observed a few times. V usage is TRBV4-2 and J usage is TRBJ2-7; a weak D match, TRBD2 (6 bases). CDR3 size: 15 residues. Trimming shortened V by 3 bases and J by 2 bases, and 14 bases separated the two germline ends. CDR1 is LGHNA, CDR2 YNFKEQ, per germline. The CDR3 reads CASSQTGSGTYEQYF. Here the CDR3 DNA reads TGTGCCAGCAGCCAGACGGGTAGCGGAACCTACGAGCAGTACTTC.

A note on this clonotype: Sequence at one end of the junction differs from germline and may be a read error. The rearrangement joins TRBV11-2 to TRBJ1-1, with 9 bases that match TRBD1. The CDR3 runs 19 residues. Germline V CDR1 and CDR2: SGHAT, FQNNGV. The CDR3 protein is CAGSLAFRRTGAKNTEAFF. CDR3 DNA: TGTGCCGGCAGCTTAGCATTTAGAAGGACAGGGGCCAAAAACACTGAAGCTTTCTTT.

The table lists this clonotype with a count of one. The CDR3 nucleotides are TGTGCCAGAAGCCCCGATGGGGGTTACAATTCACCCCTCCACTTT. Translation gives CARSPDGGYNSPLHF. The chain couples TRBV7-3 to TRBJ1-6, with D possibly TRBD1 on 5 matching bases. Trimming cost V 9 bases and J 7 bases, with 19 bases left between them. The CDR3 consists of 15 residues. The germline gives CDR1 SGHTA, CDR2 FQGTGA.

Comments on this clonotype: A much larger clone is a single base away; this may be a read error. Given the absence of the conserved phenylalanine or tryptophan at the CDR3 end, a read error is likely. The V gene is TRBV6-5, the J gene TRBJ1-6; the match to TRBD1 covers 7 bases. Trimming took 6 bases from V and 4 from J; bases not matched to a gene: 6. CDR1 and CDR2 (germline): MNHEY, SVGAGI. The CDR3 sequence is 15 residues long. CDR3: CASSQETGYNSPLHL. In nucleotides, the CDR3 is TGTGCCAGCAGCCAGGAGACAGGGTATAATTCACCCCTCCACCTT.

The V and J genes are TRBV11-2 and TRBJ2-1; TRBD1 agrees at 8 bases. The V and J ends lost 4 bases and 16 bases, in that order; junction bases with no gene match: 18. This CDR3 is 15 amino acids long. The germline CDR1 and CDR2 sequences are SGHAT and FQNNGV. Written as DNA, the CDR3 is TGTGCCAGCAGCTCCCCGGGACAGGTCTACAATGAGGAATTCTTC. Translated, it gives CASSSPGQVYNEEFF.

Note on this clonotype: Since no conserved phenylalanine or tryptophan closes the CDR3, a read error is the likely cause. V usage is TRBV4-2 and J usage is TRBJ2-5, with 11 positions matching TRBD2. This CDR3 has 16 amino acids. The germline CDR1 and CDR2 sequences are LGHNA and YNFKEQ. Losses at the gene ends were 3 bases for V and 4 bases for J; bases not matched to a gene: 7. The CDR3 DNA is TGTGCCAGCAGCCAGGGATTAGCGGGAGGGCCAGAGACCCAGTACCTC. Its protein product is CASSQGLAGGPETQYL.

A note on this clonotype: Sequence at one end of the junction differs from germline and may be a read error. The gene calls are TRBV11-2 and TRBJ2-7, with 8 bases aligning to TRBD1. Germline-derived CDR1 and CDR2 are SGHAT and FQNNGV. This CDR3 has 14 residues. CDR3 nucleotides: TGTGCCAGTATCTCTCGGACAGGGAGCTACGAGCAGTACTTT. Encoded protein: CASISRTGSYEQYF.

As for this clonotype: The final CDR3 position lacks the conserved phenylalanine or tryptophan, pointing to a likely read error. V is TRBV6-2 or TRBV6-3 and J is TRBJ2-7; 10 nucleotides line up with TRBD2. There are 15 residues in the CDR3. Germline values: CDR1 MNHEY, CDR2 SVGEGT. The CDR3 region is CVSSYSSSGSYEQYL. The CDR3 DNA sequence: TGTGTCAGCAGTTACTCGTCTAGCGGGAGTTACGAGCAGTACTTA.

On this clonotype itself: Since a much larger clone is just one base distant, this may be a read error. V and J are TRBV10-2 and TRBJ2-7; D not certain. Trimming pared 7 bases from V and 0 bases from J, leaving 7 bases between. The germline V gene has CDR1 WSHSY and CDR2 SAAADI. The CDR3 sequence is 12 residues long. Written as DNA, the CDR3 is TGCGCCAGCAATATCCTCTCCTACGAGCAGTACTTC. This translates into CASNILSYEQYF.

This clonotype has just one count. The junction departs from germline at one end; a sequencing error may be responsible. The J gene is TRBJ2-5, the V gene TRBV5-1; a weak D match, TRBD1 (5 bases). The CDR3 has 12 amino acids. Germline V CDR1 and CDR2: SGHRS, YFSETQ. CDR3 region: CAISRQQETQYF. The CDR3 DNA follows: TGCGCCATCAGCAGACAGCAAGAGACCCAGTACTTC. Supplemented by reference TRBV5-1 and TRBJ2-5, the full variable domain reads KAGVTQTPRYLIKTRGQQVTLSCSPISGHRSVSWYQQTPGQGLQFLFEYFSETQRNKGNFPGRFSGRQFSNSRSEMNVSTLELGDSALYLCAISRQQETQYFGPGTRLLVL.

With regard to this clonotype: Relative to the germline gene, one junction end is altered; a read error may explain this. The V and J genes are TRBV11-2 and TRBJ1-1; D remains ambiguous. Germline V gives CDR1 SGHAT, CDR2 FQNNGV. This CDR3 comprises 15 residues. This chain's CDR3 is CASSYGVPRGTEAFF. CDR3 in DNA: TGTGCTAGCAGCTACGGTGTTCCCCGTGGGACTGAAGCTTTCTTT.

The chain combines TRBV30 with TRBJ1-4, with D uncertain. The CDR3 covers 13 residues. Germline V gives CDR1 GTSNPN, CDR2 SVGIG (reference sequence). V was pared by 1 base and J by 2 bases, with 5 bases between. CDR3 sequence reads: CAWSGLTNEKLFF. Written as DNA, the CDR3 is TGTGCCTGGAGTGGACTCACTAATGAAAAACTGTTTTTT.

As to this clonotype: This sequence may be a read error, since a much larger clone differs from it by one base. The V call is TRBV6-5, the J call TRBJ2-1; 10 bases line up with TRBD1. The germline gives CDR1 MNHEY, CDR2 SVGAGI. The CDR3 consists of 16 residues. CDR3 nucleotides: TGTGCCAACAGTTCGAGACAGGGGGCTTGGTACAATGAGCAGTTCTTC. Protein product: CANSSRQGAWYNEQFF.

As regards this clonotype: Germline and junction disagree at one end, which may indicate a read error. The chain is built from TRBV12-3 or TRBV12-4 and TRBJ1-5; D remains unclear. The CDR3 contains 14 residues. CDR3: CASSFTWGEQPQHF. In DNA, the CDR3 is TGTGCCAGCAGTTTCACATGGGGAGAGCAGCCCCAACATTTT.

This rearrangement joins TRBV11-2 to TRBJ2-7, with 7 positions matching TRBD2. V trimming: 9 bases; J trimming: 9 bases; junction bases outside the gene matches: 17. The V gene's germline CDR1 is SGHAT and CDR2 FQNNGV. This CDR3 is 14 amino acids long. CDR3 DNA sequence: TGTGCCAGTTCAGCGGGGAGCACAAGGTGGGTGCAGTACTTC. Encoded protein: CASSAGSTRWVQYF.

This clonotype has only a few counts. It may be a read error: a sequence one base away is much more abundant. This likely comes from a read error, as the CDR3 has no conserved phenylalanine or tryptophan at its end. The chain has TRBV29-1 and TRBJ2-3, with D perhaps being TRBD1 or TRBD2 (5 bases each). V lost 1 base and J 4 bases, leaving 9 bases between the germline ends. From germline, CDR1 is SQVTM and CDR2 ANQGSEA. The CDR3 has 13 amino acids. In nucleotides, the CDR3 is TGCAGCGTTGAAGCAAGGGGAGCAGATACGCAGTATTCT. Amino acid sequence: CSVEARGADTQYS.

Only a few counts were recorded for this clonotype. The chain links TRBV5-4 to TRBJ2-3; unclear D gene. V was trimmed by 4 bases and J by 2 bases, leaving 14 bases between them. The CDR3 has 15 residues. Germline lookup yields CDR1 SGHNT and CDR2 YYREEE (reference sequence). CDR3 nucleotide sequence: TGTGCCAGCAGCCGCGGCATACCAAACACAGATACGCAGTATTTT. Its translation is CASSRGIPNTDTQYF.

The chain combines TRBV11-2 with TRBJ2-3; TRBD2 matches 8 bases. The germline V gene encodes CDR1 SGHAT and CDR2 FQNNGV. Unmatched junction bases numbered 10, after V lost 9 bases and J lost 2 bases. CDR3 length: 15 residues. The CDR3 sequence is CASRSSGRITDTQYF. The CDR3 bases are TGTGCCAGTAGATCCAGCGGGAGAATCACAGATACGCAGTATTTT.

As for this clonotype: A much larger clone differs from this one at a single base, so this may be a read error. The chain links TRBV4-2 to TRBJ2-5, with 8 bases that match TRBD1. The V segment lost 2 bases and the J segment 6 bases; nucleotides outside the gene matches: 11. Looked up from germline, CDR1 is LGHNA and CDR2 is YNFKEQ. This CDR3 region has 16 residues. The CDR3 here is CASSQSSWRDRKTQYF. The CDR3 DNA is TGTGCCAGCAGCCAATCTAGCTGGAGGGACAGGAAGACCCAGTACTTC.